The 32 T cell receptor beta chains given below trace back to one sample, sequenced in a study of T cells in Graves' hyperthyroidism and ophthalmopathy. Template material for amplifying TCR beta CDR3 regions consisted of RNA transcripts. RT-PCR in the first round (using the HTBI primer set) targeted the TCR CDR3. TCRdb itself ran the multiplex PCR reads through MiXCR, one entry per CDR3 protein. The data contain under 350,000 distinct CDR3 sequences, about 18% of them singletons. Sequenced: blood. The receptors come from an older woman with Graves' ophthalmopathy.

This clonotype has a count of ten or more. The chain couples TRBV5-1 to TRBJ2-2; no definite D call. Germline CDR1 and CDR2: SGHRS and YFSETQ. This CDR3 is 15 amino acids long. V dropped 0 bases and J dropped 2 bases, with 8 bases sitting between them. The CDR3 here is CASSLVWDNTGELFF. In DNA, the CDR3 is TGCGCCAGCAGCTTGGTTTGGGATAACACCGGGGAGCTGTTTTTT.

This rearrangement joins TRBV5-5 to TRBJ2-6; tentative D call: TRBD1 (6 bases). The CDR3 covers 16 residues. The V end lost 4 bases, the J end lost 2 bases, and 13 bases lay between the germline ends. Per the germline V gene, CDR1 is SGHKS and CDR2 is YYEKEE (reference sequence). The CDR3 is CASSREQGTGANVLTF. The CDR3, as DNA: TGTGCCAGCAGCCGAGAACAGGGAACTGGGGCCAACGTCCTGACTTTC. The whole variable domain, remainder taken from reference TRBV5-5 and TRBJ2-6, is DAGVTQSPTHLIKTRGQQVTLRCSPISGHKSVSWYQQVLGQGPQFIFQYYEKEERGRGNFPDRFSARQFPNYSSELNVNALLLGDSALYLCASSREQGTGANVLTFGAGSRLTVL.

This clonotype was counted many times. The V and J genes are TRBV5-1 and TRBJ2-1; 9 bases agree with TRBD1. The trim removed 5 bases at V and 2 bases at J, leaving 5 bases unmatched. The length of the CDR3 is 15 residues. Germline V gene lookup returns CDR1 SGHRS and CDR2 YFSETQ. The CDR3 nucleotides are TGCGCCAGCAGGTCGGGACAGGGACCCTACAATGAGCAGTTCTTC. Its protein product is CASRSGQGPYNEQFF. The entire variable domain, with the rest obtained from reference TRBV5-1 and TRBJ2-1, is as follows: KAGVTQTPRYLIKTRGQQVTLSCSPISGHRSVSWYQQTPGQGLQFLFEYFSETQRNKGNFPGRFSGRQFSNSRSEMNVSTLELGDSALYLCASRSGQGPYNEQFFGPGTRLTVL.

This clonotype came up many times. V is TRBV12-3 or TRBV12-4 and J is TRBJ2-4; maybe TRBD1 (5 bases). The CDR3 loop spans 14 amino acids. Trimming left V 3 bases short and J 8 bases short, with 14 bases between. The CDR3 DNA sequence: TGTGCCAGCAGTTTCGGGCAGGGTTGGGACATTCAGTACTTC. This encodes CASSFGQGWDIQYF.

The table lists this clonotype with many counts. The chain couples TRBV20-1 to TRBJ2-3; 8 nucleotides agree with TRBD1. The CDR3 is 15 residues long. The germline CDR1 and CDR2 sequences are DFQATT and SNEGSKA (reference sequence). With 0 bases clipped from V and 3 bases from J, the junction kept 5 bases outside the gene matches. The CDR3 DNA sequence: TGCAGTGCTAGAGATCTACAGGGGGGTACAGATACGCAGTATTTT. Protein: CSARDLQGGTDTQYF.

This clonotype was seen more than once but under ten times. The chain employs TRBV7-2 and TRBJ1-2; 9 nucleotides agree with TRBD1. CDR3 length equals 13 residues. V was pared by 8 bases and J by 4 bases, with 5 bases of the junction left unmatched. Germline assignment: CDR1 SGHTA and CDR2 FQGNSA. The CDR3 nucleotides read TGTGCCAGCGACCGGGACAGGGCCTATGGCTACACCTTC. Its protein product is CASDRDRAYGYTF. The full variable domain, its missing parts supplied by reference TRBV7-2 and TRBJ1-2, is GAGVSQSPSNKVTEKGKDVELRCDPISGHTALYWYRQSLGQGLEFLIYFQGNSAPDKSGLPSDRFSAERTGGSVSTLTIQRTQQEDSAVYLCASDRDRAYGYTFGSGTRLTVV.

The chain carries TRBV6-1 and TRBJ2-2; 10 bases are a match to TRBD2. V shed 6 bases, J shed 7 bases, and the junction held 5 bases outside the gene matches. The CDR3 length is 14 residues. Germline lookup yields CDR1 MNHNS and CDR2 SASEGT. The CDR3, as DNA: TGTGCCAGCAGGACCGGGACTAGCGTCGGGGAGCTGTTTTTT. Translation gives CASRTGTSVGELFF.

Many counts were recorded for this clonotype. This chain's CDR3 is CASSLAVGSPLHF. For the CDR3, the DNA is TGCGCCAGCAGCTTGGCGGTGGGTTCACCCCTCCACTTT. V gene TRBV5-1 combines with J gene TRBJ1-6; no definite D call. V gave up 0 bases and J gave up 9 bases, with 7 bases separating them. Germline-derived CDR1 and CDR2 are SGHRS and YFSETQ. This CDR3 is built from 13 residues. Combining the CDR3 with reference TRBV5-1 and TRBJ1-6 gives the whole variable domain KAGVTQTPRYLIKTRGQQVTLSCSPISGHRSVSWYQQTPGQGLQFLFEYFSETQRNKGNFPGRFSGRQFSNSRSEMNVSTLELGDSALYLCASSLAVGSPLHFGNGTRLTVT.

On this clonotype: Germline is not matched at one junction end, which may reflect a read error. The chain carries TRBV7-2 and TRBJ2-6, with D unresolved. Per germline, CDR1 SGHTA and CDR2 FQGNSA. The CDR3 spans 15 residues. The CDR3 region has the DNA TGCGCCAGCAGCCAGGAGAGCTCTGGGGCCAACGTCCTGACTTTC. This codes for CASSQESSGANVLTF.

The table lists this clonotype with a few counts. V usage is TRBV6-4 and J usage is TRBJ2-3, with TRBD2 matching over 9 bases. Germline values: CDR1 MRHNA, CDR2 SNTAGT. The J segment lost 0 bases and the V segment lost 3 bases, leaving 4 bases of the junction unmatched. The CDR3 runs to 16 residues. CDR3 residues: CASSETTSGSTDTQYF. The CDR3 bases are TGTGCCAGCAGTGAAACGACTAGCGGTAGCACAGATACGCAGTATTTT.

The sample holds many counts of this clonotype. CDR3: CASRTSGRQGTKDEQFF. The CDR3 nucleotides read TGTGCCAGCAGAACCTCGGGACGACAGGGTACCAAGGATGAGCAGTTCTTC. V usage is TRBV2 and J usage is TRBJ2-1; TRBD1 aligns across 7 bases. CDR1 SNHLY and CDR2 FYNNEI come from the germline V gene. V lost 6 bases and J lost 8; bases outside the gene matches: 19. The CDR3 totals 17 residues. The full variable domain, rest sourced from reference TRBV2 and TRBJ2-1, is EPEVTQTPSHQVTQMGQEVILRCVPISNHLYFYWYRQILGQKVEFLVSFYNNEISEKSEIFDDQFSVERPDGSNFTLKIRSTKLEDSAMYFCASRTSGRQGTKDEQFFGPGTRLTVL.

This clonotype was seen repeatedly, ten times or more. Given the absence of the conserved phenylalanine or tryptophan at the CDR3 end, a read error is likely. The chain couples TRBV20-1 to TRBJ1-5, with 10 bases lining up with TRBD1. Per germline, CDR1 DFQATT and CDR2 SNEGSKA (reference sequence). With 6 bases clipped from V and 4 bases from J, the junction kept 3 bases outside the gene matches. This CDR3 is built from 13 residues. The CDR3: CSAGQGPNQPQHS. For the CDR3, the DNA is TGCAGTGCGGGACAGGGGCCAAATCAGCCCCAGCATTCT.

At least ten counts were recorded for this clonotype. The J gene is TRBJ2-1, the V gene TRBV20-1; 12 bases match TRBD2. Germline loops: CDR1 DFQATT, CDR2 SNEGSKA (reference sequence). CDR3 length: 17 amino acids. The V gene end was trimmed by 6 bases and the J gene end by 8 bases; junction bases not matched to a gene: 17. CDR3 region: CSASSALLAGGHYEQFF. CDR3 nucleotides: TGCAGTGCCTCAAGTGCCTTGCTAGCGGGAGGGCACTATGAGCAGTTCTTC.

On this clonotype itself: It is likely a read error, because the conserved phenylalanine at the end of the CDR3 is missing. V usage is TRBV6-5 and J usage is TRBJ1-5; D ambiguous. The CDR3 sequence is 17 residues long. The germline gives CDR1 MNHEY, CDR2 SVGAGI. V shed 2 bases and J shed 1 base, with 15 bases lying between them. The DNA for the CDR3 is TGTGCCAGCAGTTACACCGCTCCGCAGTCAAGCAATCAGCCCCAGCATTTA. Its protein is CASSYTAPQSSNQPQHL.

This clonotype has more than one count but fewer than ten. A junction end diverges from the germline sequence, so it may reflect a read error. In DNA form, the CDR3 reads TGTGCCAGCAGCCCGGGACAGGTTTATGGCTACGCCTTC. This codes for CASSPGQVYGYAF. The chain uses TRBV4-2 and TRBJ1-2; TRBD1 matches 8 bases. Germline values: CDR1 LGHNA, CDR2 YNFKEQ. This CDR3 comprises 13 residues.

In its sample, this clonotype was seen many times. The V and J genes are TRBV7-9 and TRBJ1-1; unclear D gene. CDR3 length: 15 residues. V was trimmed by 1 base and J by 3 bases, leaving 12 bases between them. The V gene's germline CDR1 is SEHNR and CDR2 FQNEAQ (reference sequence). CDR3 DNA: TGTGCCAGCAGCTTAGACTACAGAGCGGACACTGAAGCTTTCTTT. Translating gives CASSLDYRADTEAFF.

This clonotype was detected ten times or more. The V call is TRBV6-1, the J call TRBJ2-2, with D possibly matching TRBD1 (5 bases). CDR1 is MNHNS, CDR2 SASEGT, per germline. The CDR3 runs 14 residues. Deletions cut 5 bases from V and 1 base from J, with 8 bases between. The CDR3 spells CASSRTGNTGELFF. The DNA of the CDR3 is TGTGCCAGCAGTCGCACAGGGAACACCGGGGAGCTGTTTTTT.

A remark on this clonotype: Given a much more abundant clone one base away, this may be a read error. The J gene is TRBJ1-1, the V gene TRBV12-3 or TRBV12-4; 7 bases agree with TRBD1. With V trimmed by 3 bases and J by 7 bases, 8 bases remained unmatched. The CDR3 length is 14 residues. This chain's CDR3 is CASSLAGGIIEAFF. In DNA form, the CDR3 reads TGTGCCAGCAGTTTGGCAGGGGGAATCATTGAAGCTTTCTTT.

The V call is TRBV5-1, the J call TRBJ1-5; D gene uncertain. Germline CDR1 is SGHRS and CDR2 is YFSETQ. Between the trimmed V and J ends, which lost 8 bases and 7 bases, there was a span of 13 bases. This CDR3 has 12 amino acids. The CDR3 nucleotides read TGCGCCAGTTGGGAAGAGGGACAGCCCCAGCATTTT. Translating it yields CASWEEGQPQHF.

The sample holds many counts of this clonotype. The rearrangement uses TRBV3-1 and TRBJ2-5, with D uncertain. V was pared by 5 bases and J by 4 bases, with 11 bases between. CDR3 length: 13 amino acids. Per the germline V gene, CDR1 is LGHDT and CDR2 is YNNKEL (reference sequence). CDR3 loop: CASSSVTRETQYF. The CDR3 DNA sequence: TGTGCCAGCAGCTCCGTGACAAGAGAGACCCAGTACTTC.

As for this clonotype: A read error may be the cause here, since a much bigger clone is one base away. In DNA, the CDR3 is TGTGCCAGCAGTTTGCCCGGCGGCTCGGCTGAAGCTTTCTTT. Translation: CASSLPGGSAEAFF. The chain couples TRBV28 to TRBJ1-1; D remains unclear. The germline V gene has CDR1 MDHEN and CDR2 SYDVKM. V was shortened by 3 bases and J by 6 bases, with 14 bases between the two germline ends. The CDR3 extends over 14 amino acids.

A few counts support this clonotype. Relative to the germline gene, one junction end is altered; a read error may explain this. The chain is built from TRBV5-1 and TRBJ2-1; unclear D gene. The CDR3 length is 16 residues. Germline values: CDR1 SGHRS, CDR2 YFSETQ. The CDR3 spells CAGSFQSASVGNEQFF. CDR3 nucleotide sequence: TGCGCCGGCAGCTTTCAATCCGCAAGCGTGGGGAATGAGCAGTTCTTC.

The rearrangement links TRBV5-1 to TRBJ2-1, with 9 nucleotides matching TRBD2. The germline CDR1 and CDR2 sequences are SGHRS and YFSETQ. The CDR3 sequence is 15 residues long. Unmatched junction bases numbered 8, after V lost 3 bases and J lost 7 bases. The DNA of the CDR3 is TGCGCCAGCAGCTGGCCTAGCGGGGCGGGGAATGAGCAGTTCTTC. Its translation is CASSWPSGAGNEQFF.

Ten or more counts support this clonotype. The CDR3 loop is CASSSENNSPLHF. The CDR3 coding sequence is TGTGCCAGCAGCTCAGAGAATAATTCACCCCTCCACTTT. The V call is TRBV7-8, the J call TRBJ1-6, with D unresolved. Germline V gene sequence: CDR1 SGHVS, CDR2 FQNEAQ. Trimming removed 4 bases from V and 5 bases from J, with 6 bases in between. This CDR3 is 13 amino acids long.

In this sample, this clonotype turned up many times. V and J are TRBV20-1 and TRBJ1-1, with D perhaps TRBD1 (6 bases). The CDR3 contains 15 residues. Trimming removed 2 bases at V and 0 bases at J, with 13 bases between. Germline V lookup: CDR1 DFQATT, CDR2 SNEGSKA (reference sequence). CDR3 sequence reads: CSARQPTGLNTEAFF. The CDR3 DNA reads TGCAGTGCTAGACAACCCACAGGGTTGAACACTGAAGCTTTCTTT.

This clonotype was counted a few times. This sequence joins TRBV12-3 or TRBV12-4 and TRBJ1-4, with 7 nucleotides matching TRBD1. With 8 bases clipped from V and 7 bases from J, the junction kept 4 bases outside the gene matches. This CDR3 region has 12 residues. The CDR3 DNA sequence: TGTGCCAGCTGGACAGGCGGTGAAAAACTGTTTTTT. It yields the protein CASWTGGEKLFF.

CDR3 DNA: TGTGCCAGCTCACCCAGGACAGAAGATGGCTACACCTTC. This encodes CASSPRTEDGYTF. The rearrangement uses TRBV18 and TRBJ1-2, with TRBD1 as a possible D gene (6 bases). Germline V CDR1 and CDR2: KGHSH, LQKENI. Trimming shortened V by 3 bases and J by 6 bases, and 11 bases separated the two germline ends. This CDR3 has 13 amino acids.

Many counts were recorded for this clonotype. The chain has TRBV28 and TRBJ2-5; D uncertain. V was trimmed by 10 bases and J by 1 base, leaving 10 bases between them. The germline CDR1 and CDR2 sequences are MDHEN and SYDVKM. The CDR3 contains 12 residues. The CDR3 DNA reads TGTGCCACCGTTAAGAGCCAAGAGACCCAGTACTTC. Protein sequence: CATVKSQETQYF.

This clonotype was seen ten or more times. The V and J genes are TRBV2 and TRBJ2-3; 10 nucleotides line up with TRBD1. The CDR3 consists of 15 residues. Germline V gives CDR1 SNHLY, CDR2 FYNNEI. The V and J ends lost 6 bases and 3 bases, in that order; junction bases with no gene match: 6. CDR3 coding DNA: TGTGCCAGCAGGGGGGGGACAGGGGCGACAGATACGCAGTATTTT. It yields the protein CASRGGTGATDTQYF.

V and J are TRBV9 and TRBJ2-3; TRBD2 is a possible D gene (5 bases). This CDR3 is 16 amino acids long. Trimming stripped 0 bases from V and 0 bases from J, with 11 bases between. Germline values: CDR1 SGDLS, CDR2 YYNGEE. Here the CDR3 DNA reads TGTGCCAGCAGCGTAGATCCCCCGGGAAGCACAGATACGCAGTATTTT. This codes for CASSVDPPGSTDTQYF.

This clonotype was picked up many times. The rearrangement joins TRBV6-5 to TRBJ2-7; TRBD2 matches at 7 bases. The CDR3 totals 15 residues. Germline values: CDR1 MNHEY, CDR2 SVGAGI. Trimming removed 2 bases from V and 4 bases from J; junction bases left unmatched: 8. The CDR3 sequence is CASSYGAGDLYEQYF. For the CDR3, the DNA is TGTGCCAGCAGTTACGGGGCGGGGGACCTGTACGAGCAGTACTTC.

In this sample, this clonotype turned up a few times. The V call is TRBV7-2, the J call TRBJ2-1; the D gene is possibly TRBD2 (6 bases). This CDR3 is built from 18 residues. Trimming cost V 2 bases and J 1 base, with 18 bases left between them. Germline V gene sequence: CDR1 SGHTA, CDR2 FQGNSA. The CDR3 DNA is TGTGCCAGCAGCTTAACGTCTCGGCGGGGCAGGTCCTACAATGAGCAGTTCTTC. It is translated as CASSLTSRRGRSYNEQFF. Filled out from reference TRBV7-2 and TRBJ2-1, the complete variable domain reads GAGVSQSPSNKVTEKGKDVELRCDPISGHTALYWYRQSLGQGLEFLIYFQGNSAPDKSGLPSDRFSAERTGGSVSTLTIQRTQQEDSAVYLCASSLTSRRGRSYNEQFFGPGTRLTVL.